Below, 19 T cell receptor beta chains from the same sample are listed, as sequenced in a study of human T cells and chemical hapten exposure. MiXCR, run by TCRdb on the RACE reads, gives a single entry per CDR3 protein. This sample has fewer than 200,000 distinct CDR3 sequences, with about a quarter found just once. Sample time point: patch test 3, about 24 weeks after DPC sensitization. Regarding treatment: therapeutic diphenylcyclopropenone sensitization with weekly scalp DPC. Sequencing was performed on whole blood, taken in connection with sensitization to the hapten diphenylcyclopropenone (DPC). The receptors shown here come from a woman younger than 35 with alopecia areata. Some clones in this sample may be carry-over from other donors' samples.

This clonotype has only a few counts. The CDR3 region is CASSQGHGETQYF. As DNA, the CDR3 is TGTGCCAGCAGCCAGGGACACGGGGAGACCCAGTACTTC. The chain couples TRBV18 to TRBJ2-5; D is possibly TRBD1 (6 bases). CDR3 size: 13 residues. CDR1 is KGHSH and CDR2 is LQKENI in the germline V gene. Trimming took off 8 bases at V and 5 bases at J, with 15 bases between the two ends.

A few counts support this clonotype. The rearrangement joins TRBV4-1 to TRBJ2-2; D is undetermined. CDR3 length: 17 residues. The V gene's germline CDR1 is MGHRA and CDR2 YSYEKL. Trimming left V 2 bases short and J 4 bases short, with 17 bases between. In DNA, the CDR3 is TGCGCCAGCAGCCAAACCTTAGGAAAGGGTCCCACCGGGGAGCTGTTTTTT. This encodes CASSQTLGKGPTGELFF.

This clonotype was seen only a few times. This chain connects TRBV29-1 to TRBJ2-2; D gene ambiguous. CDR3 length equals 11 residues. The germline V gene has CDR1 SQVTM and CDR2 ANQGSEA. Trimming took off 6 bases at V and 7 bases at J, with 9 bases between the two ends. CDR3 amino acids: CSVPSGGELFF. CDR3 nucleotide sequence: TGCAGCGTCCCATCCGGCGGGGAGCTGTTTTTT.

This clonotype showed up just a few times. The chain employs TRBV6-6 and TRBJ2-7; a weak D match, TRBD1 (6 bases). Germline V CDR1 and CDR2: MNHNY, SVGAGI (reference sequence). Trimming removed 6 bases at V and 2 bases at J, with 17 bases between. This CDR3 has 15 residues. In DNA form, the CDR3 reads TGTGCCAGCAGGCCTGAGAGGGGGTTTGCCTACGAGCAGTACTTC. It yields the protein CASRPERGFAYEQYF.

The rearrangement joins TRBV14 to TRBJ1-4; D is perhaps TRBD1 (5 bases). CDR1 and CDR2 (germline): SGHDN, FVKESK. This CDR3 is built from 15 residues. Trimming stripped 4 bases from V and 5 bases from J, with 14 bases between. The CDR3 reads CASSPMIGGNEKLFF. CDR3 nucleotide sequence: TGTGCCAGCAGCCCTATGATTGGGGGAAATGAAAAACTGTTTTTT.

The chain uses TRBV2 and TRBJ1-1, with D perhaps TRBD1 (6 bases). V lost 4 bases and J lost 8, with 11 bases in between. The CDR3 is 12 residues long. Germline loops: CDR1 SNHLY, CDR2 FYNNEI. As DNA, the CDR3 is TGTGCCAGCAGTGGGACAGAGAACGAAGCTTTCTTT. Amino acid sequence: CASSGTENEAFF. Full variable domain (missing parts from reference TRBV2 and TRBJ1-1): EPEVTQTPSHQVTQMGQEVILRCVPISNHLYFYWYRQILGQKVEFLVSFYNNEISEKSEIFDDQFSVERPDGSNFTLKIRSTKLEDSAMYFCASSGTENEAFFGQGTRLTVV.

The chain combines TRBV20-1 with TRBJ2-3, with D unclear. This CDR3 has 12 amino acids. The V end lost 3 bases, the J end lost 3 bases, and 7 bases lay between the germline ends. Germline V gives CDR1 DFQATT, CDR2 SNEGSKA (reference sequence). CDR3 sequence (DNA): TGCAGTGCTAGTGTCACAACAGATACGCAGTATTTT. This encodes CSASVTTDTQYF.

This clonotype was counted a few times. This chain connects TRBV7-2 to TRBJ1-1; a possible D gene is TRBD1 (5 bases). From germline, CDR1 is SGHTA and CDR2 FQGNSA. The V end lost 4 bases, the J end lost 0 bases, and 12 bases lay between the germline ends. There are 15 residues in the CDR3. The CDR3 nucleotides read TGTGCCAGCAGCTCCCACAGGTCTATGAACACTGAAGCTTTCTTT. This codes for CASSSHRSMNTEAFF.

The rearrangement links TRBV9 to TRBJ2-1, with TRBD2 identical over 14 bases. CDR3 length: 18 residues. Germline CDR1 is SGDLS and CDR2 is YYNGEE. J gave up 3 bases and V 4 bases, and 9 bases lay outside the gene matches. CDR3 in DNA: TGTGCCAGCAGCATTCGACTAGCGGGAGGGCCGCTCTACAATGAGCAGTTCTTC. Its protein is CASSIRLAGGPLYNEQFF.

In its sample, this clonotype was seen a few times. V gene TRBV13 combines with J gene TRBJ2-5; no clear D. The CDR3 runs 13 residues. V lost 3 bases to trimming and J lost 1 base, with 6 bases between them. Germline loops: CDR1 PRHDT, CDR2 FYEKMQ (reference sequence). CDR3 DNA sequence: TGTGCCAGCAGCTTCACACCCCAAGAGACCCAGTACTTC. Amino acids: CASSFTPQETQYF.

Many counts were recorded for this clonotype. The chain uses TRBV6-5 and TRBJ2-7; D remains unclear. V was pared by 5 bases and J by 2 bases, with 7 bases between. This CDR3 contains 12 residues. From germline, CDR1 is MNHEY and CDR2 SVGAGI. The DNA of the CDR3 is TGTGCCAGCAGTCCCGGGCCCTACGAGCAGTACTTC. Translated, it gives CASSPGPYEQYF.

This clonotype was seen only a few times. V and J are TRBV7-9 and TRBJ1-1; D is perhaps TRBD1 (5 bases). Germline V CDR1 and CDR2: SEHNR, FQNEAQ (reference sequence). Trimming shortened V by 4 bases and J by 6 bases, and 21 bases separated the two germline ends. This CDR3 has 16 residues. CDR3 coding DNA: TGTGCCAGCAGCTCCCAAGACCGGTCTACGGGGGCTGAAGCTTTCTTT. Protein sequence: CASSSQDRSTGAEAFF.

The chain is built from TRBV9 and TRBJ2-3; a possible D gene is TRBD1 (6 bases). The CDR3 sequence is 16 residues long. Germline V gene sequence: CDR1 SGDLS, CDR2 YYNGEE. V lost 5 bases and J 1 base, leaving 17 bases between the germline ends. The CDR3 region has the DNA TGTGCCAGCAGTAGCCGAGCAGGGGTGGGCACAGATACGCAGTATTTT. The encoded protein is CASSSRAGVGTDTQYF.

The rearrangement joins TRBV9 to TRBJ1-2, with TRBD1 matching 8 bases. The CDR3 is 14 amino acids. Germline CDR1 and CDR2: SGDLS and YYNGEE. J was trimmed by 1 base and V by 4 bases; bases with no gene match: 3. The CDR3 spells CASSPDRGNYGYTF. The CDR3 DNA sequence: TGTGCCAGCAGCCCCGACAGGGGTAACTATGGCTACACCTTC.

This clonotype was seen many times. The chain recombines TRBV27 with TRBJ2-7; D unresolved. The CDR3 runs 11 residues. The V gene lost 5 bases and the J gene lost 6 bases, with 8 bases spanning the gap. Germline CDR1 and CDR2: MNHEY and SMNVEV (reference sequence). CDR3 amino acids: CASSLGSEQYF. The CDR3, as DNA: TGTGCCAGCAGTCTAGGCTCCGAGCAGTACTTC.

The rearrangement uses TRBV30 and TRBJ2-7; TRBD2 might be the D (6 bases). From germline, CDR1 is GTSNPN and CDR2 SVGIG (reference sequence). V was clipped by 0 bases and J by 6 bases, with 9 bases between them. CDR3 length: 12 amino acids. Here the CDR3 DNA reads TGTGCCTGGAGTGTGGAGGGCCGCGAGCAGTACTTC. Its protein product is CAWSVEGREQYF.

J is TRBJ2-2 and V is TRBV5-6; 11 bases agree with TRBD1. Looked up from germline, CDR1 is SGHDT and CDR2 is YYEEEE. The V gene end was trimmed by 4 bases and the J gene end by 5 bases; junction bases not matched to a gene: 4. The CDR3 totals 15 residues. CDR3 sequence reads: CASSGGTGGTGELFF. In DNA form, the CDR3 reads TGTGCCAGCAGCGGAGGGACAGGGGGGACCGGGGAGCTGTTTTTT.

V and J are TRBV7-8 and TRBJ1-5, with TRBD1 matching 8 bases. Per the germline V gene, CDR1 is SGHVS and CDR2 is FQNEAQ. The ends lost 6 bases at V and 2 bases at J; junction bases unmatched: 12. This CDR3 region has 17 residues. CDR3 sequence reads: CASRHTADRVGNQPQHF. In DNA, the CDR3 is TGTGCCAGCAGGCACACCGCGGACAGGGTGGGCAATCAGCCCCAGCATTTT. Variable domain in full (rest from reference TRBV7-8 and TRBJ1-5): GAGVSQSPRYKVAKRGQDVALRCDPISGHVSLFWYQQALGQGPEFLTYFQNEAQLDKSGLPSDRFFAERPEGSVSTLKIQRTQQEDSAVYLCASRHTADRVGNQPQHFGDGTRLSIL.

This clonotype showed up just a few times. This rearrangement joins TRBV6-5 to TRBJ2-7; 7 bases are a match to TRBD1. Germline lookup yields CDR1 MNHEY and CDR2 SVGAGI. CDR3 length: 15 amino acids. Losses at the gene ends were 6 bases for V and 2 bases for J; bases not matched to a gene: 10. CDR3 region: CASSRDPTGTYEQYF. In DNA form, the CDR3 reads TGTGCCAGCAGCCGCGACCCGACAGGGACCTACGAGCAGTACTTC.